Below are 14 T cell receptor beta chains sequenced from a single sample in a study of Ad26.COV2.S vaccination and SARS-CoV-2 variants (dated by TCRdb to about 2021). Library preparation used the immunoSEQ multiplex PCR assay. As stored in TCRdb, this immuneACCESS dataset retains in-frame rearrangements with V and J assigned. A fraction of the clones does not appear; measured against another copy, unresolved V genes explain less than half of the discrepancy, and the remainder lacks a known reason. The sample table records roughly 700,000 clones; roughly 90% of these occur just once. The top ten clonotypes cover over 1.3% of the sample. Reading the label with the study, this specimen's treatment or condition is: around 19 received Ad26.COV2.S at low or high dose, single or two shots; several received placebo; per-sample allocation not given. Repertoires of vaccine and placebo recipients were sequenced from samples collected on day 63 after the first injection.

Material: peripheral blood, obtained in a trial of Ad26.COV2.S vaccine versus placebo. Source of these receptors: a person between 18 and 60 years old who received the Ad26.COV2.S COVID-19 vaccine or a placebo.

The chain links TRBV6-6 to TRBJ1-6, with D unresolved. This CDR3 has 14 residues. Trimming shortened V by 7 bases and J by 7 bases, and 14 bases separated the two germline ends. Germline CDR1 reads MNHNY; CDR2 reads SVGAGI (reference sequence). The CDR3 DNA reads TGTGCCAGCACCCCCACTCCAGGCAATTCACCCCTCCACTTT. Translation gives CASTPTPGNSPLHF.

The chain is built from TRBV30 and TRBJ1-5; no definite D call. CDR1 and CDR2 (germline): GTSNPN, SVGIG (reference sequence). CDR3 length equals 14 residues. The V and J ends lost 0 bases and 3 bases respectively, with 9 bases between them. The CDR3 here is CAWSVGGPNQPQHF. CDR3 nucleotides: TGTGCCTGGAGTGTAGGCGGGCCCAATCAGCCCCAGCATTTT.

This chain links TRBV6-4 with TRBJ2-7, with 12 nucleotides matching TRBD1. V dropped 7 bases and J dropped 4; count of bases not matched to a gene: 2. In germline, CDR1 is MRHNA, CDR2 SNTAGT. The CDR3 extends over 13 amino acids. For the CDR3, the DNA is TGTGCCAGCAAGGGACAGGGGGCTTACGAGCAGTACTTC. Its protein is CASKGQGAYEQYF.

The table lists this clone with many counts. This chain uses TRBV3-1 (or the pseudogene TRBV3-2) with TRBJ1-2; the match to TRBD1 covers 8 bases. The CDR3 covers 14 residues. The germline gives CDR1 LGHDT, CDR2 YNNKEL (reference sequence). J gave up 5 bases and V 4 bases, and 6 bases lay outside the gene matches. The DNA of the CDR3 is TGTGCCAGCAGCCCACTGGACAGGGCGTATGGCTACACCTTC. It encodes CASSPLDRAYGYTF.

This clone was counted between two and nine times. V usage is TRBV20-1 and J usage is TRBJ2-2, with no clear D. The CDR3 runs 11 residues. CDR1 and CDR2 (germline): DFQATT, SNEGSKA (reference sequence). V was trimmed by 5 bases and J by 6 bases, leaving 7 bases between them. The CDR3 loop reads CSALEAGELFF. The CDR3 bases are TGCAGTGCTTTAGAGGCCGGGGAGCTGTTTTTT.

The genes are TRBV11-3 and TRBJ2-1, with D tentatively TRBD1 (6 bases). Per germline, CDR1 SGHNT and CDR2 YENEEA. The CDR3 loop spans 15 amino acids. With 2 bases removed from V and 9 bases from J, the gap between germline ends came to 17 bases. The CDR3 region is CASSLTSGAPVEQFF. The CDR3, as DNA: TGTGCCAGCAGCTTAACGTCAGGGGCTCCGGTTGAGCAGTTCTTC.

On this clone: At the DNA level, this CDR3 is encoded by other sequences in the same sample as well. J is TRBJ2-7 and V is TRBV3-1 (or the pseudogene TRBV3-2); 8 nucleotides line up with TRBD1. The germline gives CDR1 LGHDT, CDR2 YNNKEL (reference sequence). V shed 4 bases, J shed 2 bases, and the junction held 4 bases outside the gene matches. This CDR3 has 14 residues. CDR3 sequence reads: CASSRPDRAYEQYF. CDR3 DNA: TGTGCCAGCAGCCGCCCGGACAGGGCCTACGAGCAGTACTTC.

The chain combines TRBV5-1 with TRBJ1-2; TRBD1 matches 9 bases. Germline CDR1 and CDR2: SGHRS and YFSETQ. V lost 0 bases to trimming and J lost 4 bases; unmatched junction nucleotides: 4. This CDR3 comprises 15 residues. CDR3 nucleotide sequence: TGCGCCAGCAGCTTGGCTGGGACAGGGTCCTATGGCTACACCTTC. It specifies CASSLAGTGSYGYTF.

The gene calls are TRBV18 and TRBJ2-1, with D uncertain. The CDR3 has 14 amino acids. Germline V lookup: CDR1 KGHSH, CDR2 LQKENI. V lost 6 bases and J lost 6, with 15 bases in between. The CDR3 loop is CASSPFESPNEQFF. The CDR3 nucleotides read TGTGCCAGCTCTCCCTTTGAAAGTCCCAATGAGCAGTTCTTC. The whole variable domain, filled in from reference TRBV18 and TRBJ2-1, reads NAGVMQNPRHLVRRRGQEARLRCSPMKGHSHVYWYRQLPEEGLKFMVYLQKENIIDESGMPKERFSAEFPKEGPSILRIQQVVRGDSAAYFCASSPFESPNEQFFGPGTRLTVL.

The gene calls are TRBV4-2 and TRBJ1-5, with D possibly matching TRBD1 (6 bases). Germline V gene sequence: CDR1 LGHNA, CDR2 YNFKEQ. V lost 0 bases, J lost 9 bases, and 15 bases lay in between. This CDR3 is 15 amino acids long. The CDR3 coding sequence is TGTGCCAGCAGCCAAGAGGTCGGGGGCGCGGCGCCCCAGCATTTT. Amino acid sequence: CASSQEVGGAAPQHF.

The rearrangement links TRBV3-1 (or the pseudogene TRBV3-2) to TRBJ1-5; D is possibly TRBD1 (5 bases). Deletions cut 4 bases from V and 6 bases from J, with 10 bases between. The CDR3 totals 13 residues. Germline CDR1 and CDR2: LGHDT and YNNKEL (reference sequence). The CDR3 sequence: CASSLEGIQPQHF. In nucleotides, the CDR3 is TGTGCCAGCAGCCTCGAGGGGATTCAGCCCCAGCATTTT.

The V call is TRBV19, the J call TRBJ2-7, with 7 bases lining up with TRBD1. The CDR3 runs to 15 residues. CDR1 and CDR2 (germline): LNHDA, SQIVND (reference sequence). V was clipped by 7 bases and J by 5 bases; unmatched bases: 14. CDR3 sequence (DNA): TGTGCCAGTAATCGAGGCCGGGCAGGGGGAGACGAGCAGTACTTC. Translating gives CASNRGRAGGDEQYF.

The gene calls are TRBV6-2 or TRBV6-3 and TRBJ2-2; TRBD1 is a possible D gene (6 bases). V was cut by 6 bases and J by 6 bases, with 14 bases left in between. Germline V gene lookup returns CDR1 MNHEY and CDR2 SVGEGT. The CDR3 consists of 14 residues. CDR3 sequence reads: CASSPTGFAGELFF. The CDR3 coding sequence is TGTGCCAGCAGCCCCACAGGGTTCGCCGGGGAGCTGTTTTTT.

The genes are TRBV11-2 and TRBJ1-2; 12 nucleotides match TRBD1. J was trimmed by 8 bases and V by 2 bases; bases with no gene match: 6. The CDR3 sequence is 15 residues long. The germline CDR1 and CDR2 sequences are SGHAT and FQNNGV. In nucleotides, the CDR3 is TGTGCCAGCAGCTTACCGGGACAGGGGGCGAGGGGCTACACCTTC. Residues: CASSLPGQGARGYTF.